Listed below are T cell receptor beta chains from one sample, sequenced in a study of T cells and Merkel cell carcinoma outcomes. Method: immunoSEQ multiplex PCR; TCRdb's copy keeps in-frame clones and lacks some. The sample shows roughly 7,000 clones, roughly 91% of them seen only once. The sequencing sample was made of tumor tissue from Merkel cell carcinoma. These receptor sequences come from a human donor with Merkel cell carcinoma. Both conserved end residues are part of each CDR3. The order of the fields is V gene, D gene, J gene, clone size, CDR3 DNA, CDR3 protein. The D gene is left open where the match is weak. Clone size is not always given. Where it is, it says once, few, many or a class for expanded clones.

TRBV7-6,.,TRBJ2-1,.,TGTGCCAGCAGCCATCCCCTTGAAAGCTCCTACAATGAGCAGTTCTTC,CASSHPLESSYNEQFF
TRBV7-9,.,TRBJ2-3,.,TGTGCCAGCAGCTCCCACCCCGACGATACGCAGTATTTT,CASSSHPDDTQYF
TRBV18,.,TRBJ1-4,.,TGTGCCAGCTCACTAACCCAGGGATCTAATGAAAAACTGTTTTTT,CASSLTQGSNEKLFF
TRBV27,TRBD1,TRBJ1-4,.,TGTGCCAGCAGTTTCAACAGGGGTTGGGCGGAACTGTTTTTT,CASSFNRGWAELFF
TRBV2,TRBD1,TRBJ1-4,.,TGTGCCAGCAGTGAACTCAGGGGGGTTAATGAAAAACTGTTTTTT,CASSELRGVNEKLFF
TRBV19,.,TRBJ1-5,.,TGTGCCAGTAGTGGGGGCCTTAATCAGCCCCAGCATTTT,CASSGGLNQPQHF
TRBV9,TRBD1,TRBJ1-1,few,TGTGCCAGCAGCCTCCAGACAGGGGTAGGCACTGAAGCTTTCTTT,CASSLQTGVGTEAFF
TRBV2,.,TRBJ1-3,.,TGTGCCAGCACCCGTGGAAACACCATATATTTT,CASTRGNTIYF
TRBV18,.,TRBJ1-1,.,TGTGCCAGCTCACCATCAGGGTCGGACACTGAAGCTTTCTTT,CASSPSGSDTEAFF
TRBV9,.,TRBJ2-3,.,TGTGCCAGCAGCGTATCCCCTAGGGTTTGGGGAGATACGCAGTATTTT,CASSVSPRVWGDTQYF
TRBV18,.,TRBJ1-2,.,TGTGCCAGCTCACCCGAGACGGAGTACTATGGCTACACCTTC,CASSPETEYYGYTF
TRBV19,.,TRBJ1-2,.,TGTGCCAGTGACATCCAGGGTGGCGGCTACACCTTC,CASDIQGGGYTF
TRBV19,.,TRBJ1-5,.,TGTGCCAGTAGTATGCCCAATCAGCCCCAGCATTTT,CASSMPNQPQHF
TRBV6-1,TRBD1,TRBJ1-5,.,TGTGCCAGCAGTAGACAGGGGTCCGGCAATCAGCCCCAGCATTTT,CASSRQGSGNQPQHF
TRBV19,.,TRBJ2-6,.,TGTGCCAGTAGCACAACACGGGGAGGGGGCGTTTCTGGGGCCAACGTCCTGACTTTC,CASSTTRGGGVSGANVLTF
TRBV7-8,.,TRBJ1-2,.,TGTGCCAGCAGCTTAGGGGGAGGTTTAGGGTATGGCTACACCTTC,CASSLGGGLGYGYTF
TRBV7-9,.,TRBJ1-1,.,TGTGCCAGCAGCTTAGCTCAGGGTCCGGACACTGAAGCTTTCTTT,CASSLAQGPDTEAFF
TRBV2,.,TRBJ2-5,.,TGTGCCAGCAGTGAAGCGTTGGGGGGGACACAAGAGACCCAGTACTTC,CASSEALGGTQETQYF
TRBV10-1,.,TRBJ2-4,.,TGCGCCAGCAGTGATGGAGGGTACGGAAACATTCAGTACTTC,CASSDGGYGNIQYF
TRBV11-1,.,TRBJ1-2,.,TGTGCCAGCAGCTTAGGCCCGCGGGACGGCTACACCTTC,CASSLGPRDGYTF
TRBV9,.,TRBJ2-3,.,TGTGCCAGCAGCCCCCTGTCTAGCACAGATACGCAGTATTTT,CASSPLSSTDTQYF
TRBV2,TRBD2,TRBJ2-2,.,TGTGCCAGCAGTGAACCCAGCGGGGGAGCGAACACCGGGGAGCTGTTTTTT,CASSEPSGGANTGELFF
TRBV30,.,TRBJ1-1,.,TGTGCCTGGAGGGTCCCCCGGCGAGCTTTCTTT,CAWRVPRRAFF
TRBV7-9,.,TRBJ1-1,.,TGTGCCAGCAGCCCTACCATGAACACTGAAGCTTTCTTT,CASSPTMNTEAFF
TRBV14,.,TRBJ1-1,.,TGTGCCAGCAGTGACGATCAGGCTGAGGGTACTCTAGGCACTGAAGCTTTCTTT,CASSDDQAEGTLGTEAFF
TRBV6-5,.,TRBJ2-3,.,TGTGCCAGCAGTTACGGGGGGCACGGCACAGATACGCAGTATTTT,CASSYGGHGTDTQYF
TRBV13,.,TRBJ2-2,.,TGTGCCAGCAGCTCCCAGGACGGGACGAACACCGGGGAGCTGTTTTTT,CASSSQDGTNTGELFF
TRBV27,.,TRBJ2-2,once,TGTGCCAGCAGAACACAGGGAGGAGACACCGGGGAGCTGTTTTTT,CASRTQGGDTGELFF
TRBV5-4,TRBD1,TRBJ2-6,.,TGTGCCAGCAGCTCGTTGGGACAGGGGTTGTGGGGGGCCAACGTCCTGACTTTC,CASSSLGQGLWGANVLTF
TRBV6-5,.,TRBJ2-2,.,TGTGCCAGCAATCAGGGTCGGAACACCGGGGAGCTGTTTTTT,CASNQGRNTGELFF
TRBV6-6,.,TRBJ2-5,.,TGTGCCAGCAGTTACCTGGCAAGCCAAGAGACCCAGTACTTC,CASSYLASQETQYF
TRBV29-1,.,TRBJ2-2,.,TGCAGCGTTGAAAGGGATGTTGCCGGGGAGCTGTTTTTT,CSVERDVAGELFF
TRBV5-1,TRBD1,TRBJ1-3,.,TGCGCCAGCAGCTTGACAGGGGACACCATATATTTT,CASSLTGDTIYF
TRBV5-6,TRBD2,TRBJ2-5,.,TGTGCCAGCAGCTTGGCCCCCGCGGGGGGGCGGGAGACCCAGTACTTC,CASSLAPAGGRETQYF
TRBV5-1,.,TRBJ2-7,.,TGCGCCAGCAGCTTGGGCCAGAGGGGCGAGCAGTACTTC,CASSLGQRGEQYF
TRBV6-5,.,TRBJ1-4,.,TGTGCCAGCAGTTACTTGGGTGCTAATGAAAAACTGTTTTTT,CASSYLGANEKLFF
TRBV7-2,TRBD1,TRBJ2-7,.,TGTGCCAGCAGCAAGGACACAGGGGGCTCCCCCTACGAGCAGTACTTC,CASSKDTGGSPYEQYF
TRBV29-1,.,TRBJ1-1,.,TGCAGCGTTGACCCTAATGACAGATTCGAAGCTTTCTTT,CSVDPNDRFEAFF
TRBV29-1,.,TRBJ1-2,.,TGCAGCGTTGAAGATTCCCGGACAGTCTATGGCTACACCTTC,CSVEDSRTVYGYTF
TRBV19,TRBD2,TRBJ2-5,.,TGTGCCAGTAGTCCCTCCCGGGCCGCGGGAGGGACCCAGTACTTC,CASSPSRAAGGTQYF
TRBV7-2,.,TRBJ2-6,.,TGTGCCAGCAGCTTAGGAGCAGGGGCATCTGGGGCCAACGTCCTGACTTTC,CASSLGAGASGANVLTF
TRBV9,TRBD1,TRBJ1-2,.,TGTGCCAGCAGCGCCCGGACAGGGACCGATGGCTACACCTTC,CASSARTGTDGYTF
TRBV30,TRBD1,TRBJ1-1,.,TGTGCCTGGAGCCGGACAGGCCTGCGGCCCACTGAAGCTTTCTTT,CAWSRTGLRPTEAFF
TRBV7-2,.,TRBJ1-4,.,TGTGCCAGCAGCTTATCCCGGGATAATGAAAAACTGTTTTTT,CASSLSRDNEKLFF